The 31 T cell receptor beta chains below were found in one sample sequenced in a study of blood T cell repertoires in COVID-19. Here immunoSEQ multiplex PCR was the method, and the copy in TCRdb shows in-frame clones only, minus some. Of roughly 67,000 clones in the sample, almost 85% were seen once. Sequencing was performed on peripheral blood. Source of these receptors: a man over 45 with active COVID-19.

The chain joins TRBV3-1 (or the pseudogene TRBV3-2) to TRBJ2-3; no firm D call. Trimming took 4 bases from V and 4 from J, leaving 12 bases between them. Germline CDR1 reads LGHDT; CDR2 reads YNNKEL (reference sequence). The CDR3 spans 14 residues. The CDR3 sequence is CASSLGFRADTQYF. In DNA, the CDR3 is TGTGCCAGCAGCCTCGGCTTTCGGGCAGATACGCAGTATTTT.

CDR3 coding DNA: TGTGCCAGCAGCCAAGAGTCCCGGAGACTAAATGAAAAACTGTTTTTT. Translation: CASSQESRRLNEKLFF. The rearrangement links TRBV4-2 to TRBJ1-4; D not certain. Between the trimmed V and J ends, which lost 0 bases and 5 bases, there was a span of 13 bases. The CDR3 spans 16 residues. Per the germline V gene, CDR1 is LGHNA and CDR2 is YNFKEQ.

V gene TRBV5-8 combines with J gene TRBJ2-3, with 7 nucleotides matching TRBD2. Trimming at V came to 5 bases and at J to 2 bases, leaving 11 bases not matched to a gene. Germline CDR1 and CDR2: SGHTS and YDEGEE. The CDR3 spans 16 residues. The CDR3 spells CASRRLAGYSTDTQYF. Here the CDR3 DNA reads TGTGCCAGCAGACGCTTAGCGGGCTATTCCACAGATACGCAGTATTTT.

This clone came up once. The genes are TRBV5-4 and TRBJ1-2, with 7 bases matching TRBD1. The ends lost 7 bases at V and 2 bases at J; junction bases unmatched: 8. Germline CDR1 and CDR2: SGHNT and YYREEE (reference sequence). The CDR3 sequence is 14 residues long. As DNA, the CDR3 is TGTGCCAGCCACACAGGGGCCCTAAACTATGGCTACACCTTC. Residues: CASHTGALNYGYTF.

The chain has TRBV4-1 and TRBJ1-5; 10 bases are shared with TRBD1. V lost 1 base and J lost 7; bases outside the gene matches: 7. This CDR3 contains 16 residues. Germline CDR1 reads MGHRA; CDR2 reads YSYEKL. Here the CDR3 DNA reads TGCGCCAGCAGCCAAGTCTATGACAGGGGGCAGCAGCCCCAGCATTTT. Protein product: CASSQVYDRGQQPQHF.

The chain joins TRBV4-2 to TRBJ1-4, with 7 bases that match TRBD1. J gave up 11 bases and V 3 bases, and 12 bases lay outside the gene matches. Germline values: CDR1 LGHNA, CDR2 YNFKEQ. The CDR3 runs 15 residues. Here the CDR3 DNA reads TGTGCCAGCAGCCAGGGGGGACAGAAACAGAATAAACTGTTTTTT. This gives the protein CASSQGGQKQNKLFF.

The chain recombines TRBV12-3 or TRBV12-4 with TRBJ2-7, with D possibly matching TRBD2 (5 bases). The V end lost 6 bases, the J end lost 5 bases, and 11 bases lay between the germline ends. The CDR3 runs 12 residues. The CDR3 nucleotides are TGTGCCAGCAGCAACCACGGGGACGAGCAGTACTTC. Encoded protein: CASSNHGDEQYF.

V usage is TRBV14 and J usage is TRBJ2-2; D remains ambiguous. CDR3 size: 13 residues. V lost 6 bases, J lost 6 bases, and 11 bases lay in between. Per the germline V gene, CDR1 is SGHDN and CDR2 is FVKESK. The CDR3 DNA reads TGTGCCAGCAGTCTACAGTGGGCCGGGGAGCTGTTTTTT. Translating gives CASSLQWAGELFF.

The genes are TRBV2 and TRBJ1-2; a possible D gene is TRBD1 (6 bases). The CDR3 has 16 residues. Germline V gene data show CDR1 as SNHLY and CDR2 as FYNNEI. Trimming pared 3 bases from V and 4 bases from J, leaving 18 bases between. This CDR3 reads CASSDRLRGGSYGYTF. CDR3 nucleotide sequence: TGTGCCAGCAGTGATCGGCTTAGGGGGGGGTCCTATGGCTACACCTTC. The full variable domain, in which reference TRBV2 and TRBJ1-2 provide the parts outside the CDR3, is EPEVTQTPSHQVTQMGQEVILRCVPISNHLYFYWYRQILGQKVEFLVSFYNNEISEKSEIFDDQFSVERPDGSNFTLKIRSTKLEDSAMYFCASSDRLRGGSYGYTFGSGTRLTVV.

The chain uses TRBV27 and TRBJ2-2; a weak D match, TRBD2 (6 bases). V shed 2 bases and J shed 7 bases, with 11 bases lying between them. CDR3 size: 14 residues. The V gene's germline CDR1 is MNHEY and CDR2 SMNVEV (reference sequence). In nucleotides, the CDR3 is TGTGCCAGCAGTTTAGGTCTAGCGCTCGGGGAGCTGTTTTTT. Translating gives CASSLGLALGELFF.

The J gene is TRBJ2-3, the V gene TRBV18; TRBD2 matches at 7 bases. Germline V gene lookup returns CDR1 KGHSH and CDR2 LQKENI. The V gene end was trimmed by 4 bases and the J gene end by 4 bases; junction bases not matched to a gene: 5. The CDR3 length is 14 residues. This CDR3 reads CASSLGGSSDTQYF. As DNA, the CDR3 is TGTGCCAGCTCACTTGGCGGGAGCTCAGATACGCAGTATTTT.

The chain employs TRBV28 and TRBJ2-5; 8 positions match TRBD1. Germline assignment: CDR1 MDHEN and CDR2 SYDVKM. The CDR3 contains 15 residues. With 7 bases clipped from V and 1 base from J, the junction kept 8 bases outside the gene matches. The CDR3 region has the DNA TGTGCCAGCAAACCCCGGGACAGGTCCCAAGAGACCCAGTACTTC. Its protein product is CASKPRDRSQETQYF.

The J gene is TRBJ1-1, the V gene TRBV5-1, with TRBD1 matching 7 bases. This CDR3 spans 15 amino acids. Germline V lookup: CDR1 SGHRS, CDR2 YFSETQ. V lost 4 bases to trimming and J lost 1 base; unmatched junction nucleotides: 7. The CDR3 reads CASSVTGTANTEAFF. The CDR3 DNA follows: TGCGCCAGCAGCGTCACCGGGACAGCGAACACTGAAGCTTTCTTT.

This chain connects TRBV7-8 to TRBJ1-6; TRBD1 aligns across 7 bases. With 1 base clipped from V and 6 bases from J, the junction kept 3 bases outside the gene matches. Germline V CDR1 and CDR2: SGHVS, FQNEAQ. The length of the CDR3 is 15 residues. CDR3 protein: CASSLEGTANSPLHF. CDR3 coding DNA: TGTGCCAGCAGCTTAGAAGGGACAGCTAATTCACCCCTCCACTTT.

This rearrangement joins TRBV2 to TRBJ1-1; TRBD1 agrees at 7 bases. This CDR3 is built from 19 residues. The V segment lost 3 bases and the J segment 0 bases; nucleotides outside the gene matches: 16. Germline CDR1 reads SNHLY; CDR2 reads FYNNEI. The CDR3 coding sequence is TGTGCCAGCAGTGACGGGCCCCAAGGAGGGGGCCGCTTGAACACTGAAGCTTTCTTT. This translates into CASSDGPQGGGRLNTEAFF.

This clone was seen once. The chain recombines TRBV7-2 with TRBJ2-7; a possible D gene is TRBD1 (5 bases). CDR3 length: 15 amino acids. V was pared by 5 bases and J by 4 bases, with 18 bases between. Germline CDR1 SGHTA, CDR2 FQGNSA. CDR3 sequence reads: CASSPRIQVPYEQYF. The CDR3 DNA is TGTGCCAGCAGCCCTCGGATACAGGTCCCTTACGAGCAGTACTTC. Filled out from reference TRBV7-2 and TRBJ2-7, the complete variable domain reads GAGVSQSPSNKVTEKGKDVELRCDPISGHTALYWYRQSLGQGLEFLIYFQGNSAPDKSGLPSDRFSAERTGGSVSTLTIQRTQQEDSAVYLCASSPRIQVPYEQYFGPGTRLTVT.

The chain links TRBV15 to TRBJ2-3; D is possibly TRBD1 (7 bases). The CDR3 runs 15 residues. The V end lost 0 bases, the J end lost 6 bases, and 13 bases lay between the germline ends. CDR1 is LNHNV and CDR2 is YYDKDF in the germline V gene (reference sequence). The CDR3 region has the DNA TGTGCCACCAGCAGAGATGGCAGGGGGGAGGATACGCAGTATTTT. Translating it yields CATSRDGRGEDTQYF.

About this clone: The same CDR3 arises from other DNA sequences in this sample as well. The chain recombines TRBV30 with TRBJ1-4, with 10 nucleotides matching TRBD1. CDR1 and CDR2 (germline): GTSNPN, SVGIG (reference sequence). This CDR3 spans 14 amino acids. V was clipped by 2 bases and J by 8 bases; unmatched bases: 5. The CDR3 coding sequence is TGTGCCTGGAGTCGACAGGGGGCAGGGGAAAAACTGTTTTTT. It encodes CAWSRQGAGEKLFF. The full variable domain, in which reference TRBV30 and TRBJ1-4 provide the parts outside the CDR3, is SQTIHQWPATLVQPVGSPLSLECTVEGTSNPNLYWYRQAAGRGLQLLFYSVGIGQISSEVPQNLSASRPQDRQFILSSKKLLLSDSGFYLCAWSRQGAGEKLFFGSGTQLSVL.

The V call is TRBV5-1, the J call TRBJ2-3; D is unresolved. Trimming took off 4 bases at V and 0 bases at J, with 9 bases between the two ends. Germline V gene data show CDR1 as SGHRS and CDR2 as YFSETQ. The CDR3 is made up of 14 amino acids. Written as DNA, the CDR3 is TGCGCCAGCAGCCCCGACTCAAGCACAGATACGCAGTATTTT. Its protein is CASSPDSSTDTQYF. Filled out from reference TRBV5-1 and TRBJ2-3, the complete variable domain reads KAGVTQTPRYLIKTRGQQVTLSCSPISGHRSVSWYQQTPGQGLQFLFEYFSETQRNKGNFPGRFSGRQFSNSRSEMNVSTLELGDSALYLCASSPDSSTDTQYFGPGTRLTVL.

This clone occurred a few times. V usage is TRBV6-5 and J usage is TRBJ2-3, with 8 bases lining up with TRBD2. V shed 6 bases, J shed 1 base, and the junction held 3 bases outside the gene matches. The CDR3 length is 14 residues. Germline V gene lookup returns CDR1 MNHEY and CDR2 SVGAGI. The CDR3 DNA sequence: TGTGCCAGCAGATTTAGCGGGGGCACAGATACGCAGTATTTT. It translates to CASRFSGGTDTQYF.

By share, this clone counts as medium-sized. The rearrangement joins TRBV6-6 to TRBJ1-3; D not resolved. V was clipped by 6 bases and J by 8 bases, with 23 bases between them. The CDR3 covers 16 residues. Germline assignment: CDR1 MNHNY and CDR2 SVGAGI (reference sequence). The CDR3 is CASSISTEPGGDTIYF. As DNA, the CDR3 is TGTGCCAGCAGCATCAGTACCGAGCCCGGAGGAGACACCATATATTTT.

The DNA for the CDR3 is TGCGCCAGCAGCTCAGGGGGCGGTTCCCCTTCGATAGCCAACGTCCTGACTTTC. Its translation is CASSSGGGSPSIANVLTF. The rearrangement joins TRBV5-1 to TRBJ2-6; TRBD1 matches at 8 bases. There are 18 residues in the CDR3. Germline CDR1 and CDR2: SGHRS and YFSETQ. V shed 3 bases and J 7 bases; nucleotides not matched to a gene: 15.

The J gene is TRBJ1-4, the V gene TRBV6-6, with D hard to call. The CDR3 extends over 14 amino acids. V lost 7 bases, J lost 7 bases, and 16 bases lay in between. The germline gives CDR1 MNHNY, CDR2 SVGAGI (reference sequence). This chain's CDR3 is CASIDRSRGEKLFF. CDR3 DNA sequence: TGTGCCAGCATCGACCGGTCACGGGGTGAAAAACTGTTTTTT.

This clone was detected once. J is TRBJ2-5 and V is TRBV3-1 (or the pseudogene TRBV3-2); TRBD1 agrees at 7 bases. This CDR3 spans 15 amino acids. With 1 base clipped from V and 8 bases from J, the junction kept 10 bases outside the gene matches. Germline CDR1 and CDR2: LGHDT and YNNKEL (reference sequence). The CDR3 is CASSQGGDRASTQYF. Written as DNA, the CDR3 is TGTGCCAGCAGCCAAGGGGGAGACAGGGCTTCAACCCAGTACTTC.

This chain links TRBV15 with TRBJ2-7, with 9 positions matching TRBD2. V lost 4 bases to trimming and J lost 7 bases; unmatched junction nucleotides: 8. Germline V lookup: CDR1 LNHNV, CDR2 YYDKDF (reference sequence). This CDR3 is 14 amino acids long. The CDR3 DNA sequence: TGTGCCACCAGCACCAGACTAGCGGCCTCAGAGCAGTACTTC. Translated, it gives CATSTRLAASEQYF. Drawing the rest from reference TRBV15 and TRBJ2-7, the complete variable domain is DAMVIQNPRYQVTQFGKPVTLSCSQTLNHNVMYWYQQKSSQAPKLLFHYYDKDFNNEADTPDNFQSRRPNTSFCFLDIRSPGLGDTAMYLCATSTRLAASEQYFGPGTRLTVT.

This chain connects TRBV14 to TRBJ1-2; D not resolved. The CDR3 consists of 14 residues. Trimming removed 0 bases at V and 8 bases at J, with 13 bases between. The germline CDR1 and CDR2 sequences are SGHDN and FVKESK. The CDR3 reads CASSQEAASPGYTF. The CDR3 bases are TGTGCCAGCAGCCAAGAAGCCGCCTCTCCCGGCTACACCTTC.

V is TRBV4-2 and J is TRBJ2-7, with D perhaps matching TRBD1 (5 bases). The CDR3 sequence is 14 residues long. Germline V lookup: CDR1 LGHNA, CDR2 YNFKEQ. The V and J ends lost 1 base and 9 bases respectively, with 16 bases between them. The CDR3 region has the DNA TGTGCCAGCAGCCAAGGAAGTACCAGGGCAGTGCAGTACTTC. Translating it yields CASSQGSTRAVQYF.

V usage is TRBV5-1 and J usage is TRBJ1-1; maybe TRBD1 (5 bases). This CDR3 is 18 amino acids long. V lost 1 base and J lost 1, with 20 bases in between. The germline V gene encodes CDR1 SGHRS and CDR2 YFSETQ. The CDR3 nucleotides read TGCGCCAGCAGCTTGCAATCAGGGAGCGGGAGAAGGAACACTGAAGCTTTCTTT. Its protein product is CASSLQSGSGRRNTEAFF. Looking up the rest from reference TRBV5-1 and TRBJ1-1 gives the full variable domain: KAGVTQTPRYLIKTRGQQVTLSCSPISGHRSVSWYQQTPGQGLQFLFEYFSETQRNKGNFPGRFSGRQFSNSRSEMNVSTLELGDSALYLCASSLQSGSGRRNTEAFFGQGTRLTVV.

The V call is TRBV20-1, the J call TRBJ2-7; TRBD1 might be the D (6 bases). CDR1 and CDR2 from the germline V gene are DFQATT and SNEGSKA (reference sequence). This CDR3 comprises 11 residues. The V end lost 7 bases, the J end lost 2 bases, and 9 bases lay between the germline ends. This chain's CDR3 is CSVPGAYEQYF. The CDR3 DNA sequence: TGCAGTGTCCCAGGGGCCTACGAGCAGTACTTC.

The chain carries TRBV4-3 and TRBJ1-5, with D hard to call. There are 15 residues in the CDR3. The germline V and J ends were trimmed by 0 bases and 4 bases, with 10 bases remaining between them. The germline V gene encodes CDR1 LGHNA and CDR2 YSLEER. CDR3 sequence reads: CASSQELWANQPQHF. CDR3 bases: TGCGCCAGCAGCCAAGAGCTGTGGGCTAATCAGCCCCAGCATTTT.

The rearrangement uses TRBV12-3 or TRBV12-4 and TRBJ2-3; 7 nucleotides line up with TRBD1. With V trimmed by 9 bases and J by 2 bases, 5 bases remained unmatched. The CDR3 totals 13 residues. CDR3 DNA sequence: TGTGCCAGAGAGACAGGGCCCACAGATACGCAGTATTTT. This codes for CARETGPTDTQYF.